The rows below give T cell receptor beta chains drawn from one sample of a study of blood T cells in healthy people across ages. One entry per CDR3 protein results from TCRdb running MiXCR on the 5' RACE reads. Here the sample spans over 600,000 distinct CDR3 sequences, about 45% being singletons. Sequencing was done on a sample of blood. Source of these receptors: a man older than 75 in good health. Both conserved end residues are part of each CDR3. The order of the fields is V gene, CDR3 protein.

V gene: TRBV7-3; CDR3 protein: CASSLGTSGNFETQYF
V gene: TRBV11-2; CDR3 protein: CASSLSGLAYEQFF
V gene: TRBV5-1; CDR3 protein: CASSLTPRAVYNEQFF
V gene: TRBV12-5; CDR3 protein: CASGMGDRGYEQYF
V gene: TRBV7-9; CDR3 protein: CASSFALGGGSSYEQYF
V gene: TRBV4-2; CDR3 protein: CASSQHSESSYEQYF
V gene: TRBV4-3; CDR3 protein: CASSQTLTGSTYEQYF
V gene: TRBV5-1; CDR3 protein: CASSFGTAMETQYF
V gene: TRBV6-5; CDR3 protein: CASSYSGTSGRRYEQYF
V gene: TRBV7-2; CDR3 protein: CASSRERGLDNEQFF
V gene: TRBV12-3/TRBV12-4; CDR3 protein: CASSVAGPSTDTQYF
V gene: TRBV20-1; CDR3 protein: CSVLRDRGRREQYF
V gene: TRBV7-2; CDR3 protein: CASSRGPPTPPNYYEQYF
V gene: TRBV5-1; CDR3 protein: CASSPLAGGRHEQFF
V gene: TRBV29-1; CDR3 protein: CSVEDLPETQYF
V gene: TRBV7-2; CDR3 protein: CASSARQGALEAFF
V gene: TRBV20-1; CDR3 protein: CSASRQGISYEQYF
V gene: TRBV7-2; CDR3 protein: CASSETSGYNEQFF
V gene: TRBV5-1; CDR3 protein: CASSQSQGFTGEQYF
V gene: TRBV4-3; CDR3 protein: CASSKNSVLNTEAFF
V gene: TRBV12-3/TRBV12-4; CDR3 protein: CASSLGQGPKYF